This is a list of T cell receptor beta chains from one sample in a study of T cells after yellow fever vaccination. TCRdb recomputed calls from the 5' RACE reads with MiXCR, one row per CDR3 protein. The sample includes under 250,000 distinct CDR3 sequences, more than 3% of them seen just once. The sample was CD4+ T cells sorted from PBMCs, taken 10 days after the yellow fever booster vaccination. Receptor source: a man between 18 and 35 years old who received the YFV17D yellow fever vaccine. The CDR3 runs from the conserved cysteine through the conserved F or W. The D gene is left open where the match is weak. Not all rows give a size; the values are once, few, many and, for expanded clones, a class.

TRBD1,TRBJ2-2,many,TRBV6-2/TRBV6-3,TGTGCCAGCAATTGGGACAGGTCGAACACCGGGGAGCTGTTTTTT,CASNWDRSNTGELFF
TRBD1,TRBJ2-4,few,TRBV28,TGTGCCAGCACCGCCGGGACAGAAAACATTCAGTACTTC,CASTAGTENIQYF
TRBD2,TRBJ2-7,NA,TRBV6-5,TGTGCCAGCAGCGGTACTAGCGGGGGGACCTACGAGCAGTACTTC,CASSGTSGGTYEQYF
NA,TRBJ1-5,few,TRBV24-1,TGTGCCACAGGGGGGTACAGCAATCAGCCCCAGCATTTT,CATGGYSNQPQHF
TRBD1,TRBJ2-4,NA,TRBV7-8,TGTGCCAGCAGCTTACAGGGGGCCGAAAACATTCAGTACTTC,CASSLQGAENIQYF
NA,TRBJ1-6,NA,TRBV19,TGTGCCAGTACGGGTACAGTGGATTCACCCCTCCACTTT,CASTGTVDSPLHF
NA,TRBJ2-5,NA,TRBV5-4,TGTGCCAGCAGCCCCCTTTCTAGTCGGGAGACCCAGTACTTC,CASSPLSSRETQYF
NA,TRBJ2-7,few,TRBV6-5,TGTGCCAGCAGCCGGGTCCCTGTGGCGATATACGAGCAGTACTTC,CASSRVPVAIYEQYF
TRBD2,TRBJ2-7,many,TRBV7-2,TGTGCCAGCAGCTTTTGGCGGGGGGCCCGAGAGCAGTACTTC,CASSFWRGAREQYF
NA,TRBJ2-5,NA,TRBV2,TGTGCCAGCAGTGAAAACACTCCCGGAGAGACCCAGTACTTC,CASSENTPGETQYF
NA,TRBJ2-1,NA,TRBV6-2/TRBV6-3,TGTGCCAGCAGTGGGGGCACGGGGTTTAGCTCCTACAATGAGCAGTTCTTC,CASSGGTGFSSYNEQFF
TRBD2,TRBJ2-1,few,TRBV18,TGTGCCAGCTCACCGTTGACTAGCCACAATGAGCAGTTCTTC,CASSPLTSHNEQFF
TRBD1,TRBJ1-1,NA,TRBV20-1,TGCAGTGCTTCTCGGACAGGACGTACCACTGAAGCTTTCTTT,CSASRTGRTTEAFF
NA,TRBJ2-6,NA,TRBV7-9,TGTGCCAGCAGCTTTAGGACAGGGGCCAACGTCCTGACTTTC,CASSFRTGANVLTF
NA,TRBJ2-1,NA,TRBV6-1,TGTGCCAGCTCCCGGAGGCTGGGGGTCTATAATGAGCAGTTCTTC,CASSRRLGVYNEQFF
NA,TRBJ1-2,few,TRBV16,TGTGCCAGCAGCCAATCAAGGCAGGCCGATGGCTACACCTTC,CASSQSRQADGYTF
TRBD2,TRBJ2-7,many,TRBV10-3,TGTGCCATCAGTGAGTCGACTAGCGGGGGCGACGAGCAGTACTTC,CAISESTSGGDEQYF
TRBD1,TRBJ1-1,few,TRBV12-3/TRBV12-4,TGTGCCAGCAGTTTCAGGTGGAGACAGGGTGGTGAAGCTTTCTTT,CASSFRWRQGGEAFF
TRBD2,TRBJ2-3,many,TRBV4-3,TGCGCCAGCAGCCTGGGACTAGCGGGGGGCCCTAGCACAGATACGCAGTATTTT,CASSLGLAGGPSTDTQYF
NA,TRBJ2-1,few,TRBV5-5,TGTGCCAGCAGCTCCGGCGGGGGCCTCTCCTACAATGAGCAGTTCTTC,CASSSGGGLSYNEQFF
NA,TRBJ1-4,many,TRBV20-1,TGCAGTGCTCACCGATCGGGGAGTGAAAAACTGTTTTTT,CSAHRSGSEKLFF
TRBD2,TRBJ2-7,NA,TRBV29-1,TGCAGCGCCTCTTTTGCGGGGGCCTACGAGCAGTACTTC,CSASFAGAYEQYF
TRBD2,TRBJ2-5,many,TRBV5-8,TGTGCCAGCAGCTCAGAGGGGACTAGCGGGGGTTTC,CASSSEGTSGGF
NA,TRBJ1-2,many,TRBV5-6,TGTGCCAGCAGCTTGTTGGGGGCTGGCTACACCTTC,CASSLLGAGYTF
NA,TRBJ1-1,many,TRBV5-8,TGTGCCAGCAAGCTTGGGGCGGGGCTAGGAAACACTGAAGCTTTCTTT,CASKLGAGLGNTEAFF
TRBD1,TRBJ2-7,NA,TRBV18,TGTGCCAGCTCACGGGACAGTAGCAACGAGCAGTACTTC,CASSRDSSNEQYF
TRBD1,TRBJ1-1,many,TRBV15,TGTGCCACCAGCAGTGGGACCGGGACAGGAGCTTTCTTT,CATSSGTGTGAFF
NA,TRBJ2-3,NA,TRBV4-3,TGCGCCAGCAGCCAAGCCCCCCCAGATAGCACAGATACGCAGTATTTT,CASSQAPPDSTDTQYF
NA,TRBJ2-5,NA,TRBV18,TGTGCCAGCTCACCAGCCCGGCTGCGAGAGACCCAGTACTTC,CASSPARLRETQYF
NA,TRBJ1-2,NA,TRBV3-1,TGTGCCAGCAGCCGGACAGTCTTGGGCTATGGCTACACCTTC,CASSRTVLGYGYTF
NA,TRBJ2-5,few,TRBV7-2,TGTGCCAGCAGCTTGGGGATACAAGAGACCCAGTACTTC,CASSLGIQETQYF
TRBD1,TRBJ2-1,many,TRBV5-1,TGCGCCAGCACCACAGGGGTTTTCTACAATGAGCAGTTCTTC,CASTTGVFYNEQFF
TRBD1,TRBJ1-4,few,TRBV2,TGTGCCAGCAGTGGGGGACAGGAGACCGCAACTAATGAAAAACTGTTTTTT,CASSGGQETATNEKLFF
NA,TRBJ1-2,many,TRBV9,TGTGCCAGCAGCGTAGCGGGTGAAGGCTATGGCTACACCTTC,CASSVAGEGYGYTF
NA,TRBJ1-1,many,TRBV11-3,TGTGCCAGCAGCTTGGGAGGTGCCCGGGAAGCTTTCTTT,CASSLGGAREAFF
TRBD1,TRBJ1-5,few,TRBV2,TGTGCCAGCAGAGGGACAGGGGGCTATAGCAATCAGCCCCAGCATTTT,CASRGTGGYSNQPQHF
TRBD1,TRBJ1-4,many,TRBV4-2,TGTGCCAGCAGCCAGGGGACAGAGGAAAAACTGTTTTTT,CASSQGTEEKLFF
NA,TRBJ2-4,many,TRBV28,TGTGCCAGCAGTTTAGGGGTTATAGCCAAAAACATTCAGTACTTC,CASSLGVIAKNIQYF
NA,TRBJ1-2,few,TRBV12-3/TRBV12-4,TGTGCCAGCAGCCCCTGGGGTGTAAGGGCGGCGTATGGCTATGGCTACACCTTC,CASSPWGVRAAYGYGYTF
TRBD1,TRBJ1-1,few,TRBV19,TGTGCCAGTAGGCAAGCCGGACAGGGCGGCGGAGCTTTCTTT,CASRQAGQGGGAFF
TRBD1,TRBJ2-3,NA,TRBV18,TGTGCCAGCTCACCTATACAGGGGGTGAGCACAGATACGCAGTATTTT,CASSPIQGVSTDTQYF